One T cell receptor (beta chain) is described in this entry. Method: immunoSEQ multiplex PCR; TCRdb's copy keeps in-frame clones and lacks some. The data show 20,000 or so clones, approximately 89% seen once. The sample originates from a study of chemoradiotherapy in HPV16-positive cancers. Source: blood, taken from a patient who underwent chemoradiotherapy. The receptor comes from a human donor with HPV-associated anogenital cancer.

The CDR3 spells CASSIAGPLHNEQFF. The CDR3 nucleotides are TGCGCCAGCAGTATAGCGGGTCCTCTCCACAATGAGCAGTTCTTC. The gene calls are TRBV10-2 and TRBJ2-1, with 7 bases that match TRBD2. Losses at the gene ends were 5 bases for V and 5 bases for J; bases not matched to a gene: 9. Germline V gives CDR1 WSHSY, CDR2 SAAADI. The CDR3 is 15 residues long.